The T cell receptor (beta chain) described here comes from a study of Graves' ophthalmopathy and Graves' hyperthyroidism. With 3 bases clipped from V and 3 bases from J, the junction kept 11 bases outside the gene matches. The CDR3 is 18 residues long. Germline CDR1 and CDR2: DFQATT and SNEGSKA (reference sequence). This clonotype came up many times. The target antigen is unknown. Points from the study as a whole: With a specificity of 72.22% and a sensitivity of roughly 71%, the model predicted ophthalmopathy progression.

The authors amplified TCR beta CDR3 regions from RNA transcripts. The library came from an HTBI-primed first-round RT-PCR and a second-round multiplex PCR. MiXCR was run by TCRdb on the multiplex PCR reads, yielding one entry per CDR3 protein. The profile shows some 200,000 distinct CDR3 sequences, 25% to 35% of them singletons. Material: peripheral blood. This chain links TRBV20-1 with TRBJ2-2; 12 bases line up with TRBD1. This TCR derives from a man between 45 and 60 years old with Graves' ophthalmopathy. CDR3 protein: CSASRGTGGLLDTGELFF. CDR3 nucleotides: TGCAGTGCTAGTAGGGGGACAGGGGGCCTTTTGGACACCGGGGAGCTGTTTTTT.